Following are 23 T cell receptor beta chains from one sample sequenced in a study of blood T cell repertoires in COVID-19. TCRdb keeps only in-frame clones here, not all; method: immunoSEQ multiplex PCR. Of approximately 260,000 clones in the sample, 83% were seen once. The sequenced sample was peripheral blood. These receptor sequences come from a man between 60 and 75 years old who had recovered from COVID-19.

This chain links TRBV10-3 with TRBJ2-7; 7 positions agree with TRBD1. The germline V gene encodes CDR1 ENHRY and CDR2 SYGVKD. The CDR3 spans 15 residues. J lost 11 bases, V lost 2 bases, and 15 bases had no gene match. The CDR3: CAISEGATGAQFEYF. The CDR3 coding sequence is TGTGCCATCAGTGAGGGGGCCACAGGGGCCCAATTCGAGTACTTC.

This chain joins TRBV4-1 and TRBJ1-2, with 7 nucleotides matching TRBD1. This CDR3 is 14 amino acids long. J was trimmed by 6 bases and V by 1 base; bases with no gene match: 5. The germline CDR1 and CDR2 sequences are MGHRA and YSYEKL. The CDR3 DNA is TGCGCCAGCAGCCAAGGGCTCGACAGGGATGGCTACACCTTC. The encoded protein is CASSQGLDRDGYTF.

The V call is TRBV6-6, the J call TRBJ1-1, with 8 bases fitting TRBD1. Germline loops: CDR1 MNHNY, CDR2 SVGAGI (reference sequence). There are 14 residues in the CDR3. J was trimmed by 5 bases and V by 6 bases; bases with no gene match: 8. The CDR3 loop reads CASRTDRGGTEAFF. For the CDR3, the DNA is TGTGCCAGCAGGACTGACAGGGGAGGGACTGAAGCTTTCTTT.

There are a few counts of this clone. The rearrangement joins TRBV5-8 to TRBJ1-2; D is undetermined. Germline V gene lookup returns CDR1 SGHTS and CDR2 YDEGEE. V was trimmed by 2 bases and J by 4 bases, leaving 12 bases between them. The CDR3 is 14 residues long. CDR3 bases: TGTGCCAGCAGCTTTCGGCAGTTAGCCTATGGCTACACCTTC. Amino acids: CASSFRQLAYGYTF.

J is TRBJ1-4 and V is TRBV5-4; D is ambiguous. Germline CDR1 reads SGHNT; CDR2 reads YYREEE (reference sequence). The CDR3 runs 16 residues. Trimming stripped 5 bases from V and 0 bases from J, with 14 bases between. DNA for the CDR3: TGTGCCAGCAGTCGTGCAACAGCCGCAACTAATGAAAAACTGTTTTTT. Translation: CASSRATAATNEKLFF.

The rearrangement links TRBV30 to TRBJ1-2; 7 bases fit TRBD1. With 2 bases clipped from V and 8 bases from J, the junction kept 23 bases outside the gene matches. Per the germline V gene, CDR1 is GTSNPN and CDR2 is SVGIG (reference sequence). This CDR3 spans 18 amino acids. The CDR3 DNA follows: TGTGCCTGGAGTACCCGGACACTACAGGGGAAGGGGCCTGTAGGCTACACCTTC. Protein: CAWSTRTLQGKGPVGYTF.

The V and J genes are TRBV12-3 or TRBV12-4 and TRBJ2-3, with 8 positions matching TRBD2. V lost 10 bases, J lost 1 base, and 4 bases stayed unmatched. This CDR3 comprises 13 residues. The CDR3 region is CAINSGGTDTQYF. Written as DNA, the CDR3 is TGTGCCATCAATAGCGGGGGCACAGATACGCAGTATTTT.

This chain's CDR3 is CASRRDRHFEAFF. CDR3 nucleotides: TGTGCCAGCAGGAGGGACAGACATTTTGAAGCTTTCTTT. The chain couples TRBV12-3 or TRBV12-4 to TRBJ1-1; TRBD1 agrees at 7 bases. Losses at the gene ends were 6 bases for V and 7 bases for J; bases not matched to a gene: 8. CDR3 length: 13 amino acids.

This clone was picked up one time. The CDR3 coding sequence is TGTGCCAGCAGCTTACGGGCCGTGACAGGGAATAATTCACCCCTCCACTTT. The encoded protein is CASSLRAVTGNNSPLHF. The V call is TRBV7-8, the J call TRBJ1-6, with 7 bases lining up with TRBD1. V lost 2 bases to trimming and J lost 5 bases; unmatched junction nucleotides: 9. Germline CDR1 is SGHVS and CDR2 is FQNEAQ. The CDR3 consists of 17 residues. Drawing the rest from reference TRBV7-8 and TRBJ1-6, the complete variable domain is GAGVSQSPRYKVAKRGQDVALRCDPISGHVSLFWYQQALGQGPEFLTYFQNEAQLDKSGLPSDRFFAERPEGSVSTLKIQRTQQEDSAVYLCASSLRAVTGNNSPLHFGNGTRLTVT.

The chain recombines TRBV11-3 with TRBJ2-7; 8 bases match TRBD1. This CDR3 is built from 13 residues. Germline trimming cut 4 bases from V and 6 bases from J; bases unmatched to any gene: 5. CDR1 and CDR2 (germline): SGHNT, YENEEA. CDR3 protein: CASSSGQGGEQYF. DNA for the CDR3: TGTGCCAGCAGCTCCGGACAGGGTGGCGAGCAGTACTTC. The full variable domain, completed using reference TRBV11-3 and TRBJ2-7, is EAGVVQSPRYKIIEKKQPVAFWCNPISGHNTLYWYLQNLGQGPELLIRYENEEAVDDSQLPKDRFSAERLKGVDSTLKIQPAELGDSAVYLCASSSGQGGEQYFGPGTRLTVT.

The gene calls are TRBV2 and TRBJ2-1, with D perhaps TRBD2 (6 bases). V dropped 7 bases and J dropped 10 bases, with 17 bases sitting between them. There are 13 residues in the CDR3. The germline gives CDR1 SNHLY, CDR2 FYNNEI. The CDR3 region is CASIEVRGSEQFF. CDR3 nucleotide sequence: TGTGCCAGCATTGAGGTTCGGGGGAGCGAGCAGTTCTTC.

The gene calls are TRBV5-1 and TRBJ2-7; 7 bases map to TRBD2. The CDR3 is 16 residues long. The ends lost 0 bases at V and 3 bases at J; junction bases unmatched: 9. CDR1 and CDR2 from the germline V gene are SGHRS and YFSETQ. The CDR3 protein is CASSLAGGDEGYEQYF. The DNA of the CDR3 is TGCGCCAGCAGCTTGGCGGGGGGAGATGAGGGCTACGAGCAGTACTTC.

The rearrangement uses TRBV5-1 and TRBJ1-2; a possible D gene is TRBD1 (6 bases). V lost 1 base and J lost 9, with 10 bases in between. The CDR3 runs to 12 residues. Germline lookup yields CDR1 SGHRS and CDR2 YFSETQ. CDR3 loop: CASSLTDRSYTF. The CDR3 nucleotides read TGCGCCAGCAGCTTGACGGACAGAAGCTACACCTTC. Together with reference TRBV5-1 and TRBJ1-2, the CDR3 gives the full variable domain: KAGVTQTPRYLIKTRGQQVTLSCSPISGHRSVSWYQQTPGQGLQFLFEYFSETQRNKGNFPGRFSGRQFSNSRSEMNVSTLELGDSALYLCASSLTDRSYTFGSGTRLTVV.

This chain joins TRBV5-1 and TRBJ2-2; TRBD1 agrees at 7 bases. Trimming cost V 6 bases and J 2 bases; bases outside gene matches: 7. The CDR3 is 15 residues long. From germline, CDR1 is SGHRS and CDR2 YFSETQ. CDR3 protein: CASTPGQTNTGELFF. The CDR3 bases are TGCGCCAGCACCCCGGGACAGACTAACACCGGGGAGCTGTTTTTT.

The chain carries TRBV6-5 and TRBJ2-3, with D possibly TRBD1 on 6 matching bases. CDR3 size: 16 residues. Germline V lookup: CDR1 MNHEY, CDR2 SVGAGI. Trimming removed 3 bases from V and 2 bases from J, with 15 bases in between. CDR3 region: CASSYLWGRTTDTQYF. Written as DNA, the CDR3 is TGTGCCAGCAGTTATTTATGGGGGCGGACCACAGATACGCAGTATTTT.

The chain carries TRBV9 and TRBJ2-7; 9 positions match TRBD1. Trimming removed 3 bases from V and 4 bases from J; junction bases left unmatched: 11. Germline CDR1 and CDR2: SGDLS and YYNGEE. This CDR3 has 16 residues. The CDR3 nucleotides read TGTGCCAGCAGCGCTTATGATCGGACAGGGGTGTACGAGCAGTACTTC. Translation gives CASSAYDRTGVYEQYF. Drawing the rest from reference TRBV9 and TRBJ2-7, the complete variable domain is DSGVTQTPKHLITATGQRVTLRCSPRSGDLSVYWYQQSLDQGLQFLIQYYNGEERAKGNILERFSAQQFPDLHSELNLSSLELGDSALYFCASSAYDRTGVYEQYFGPGTRLTVT.

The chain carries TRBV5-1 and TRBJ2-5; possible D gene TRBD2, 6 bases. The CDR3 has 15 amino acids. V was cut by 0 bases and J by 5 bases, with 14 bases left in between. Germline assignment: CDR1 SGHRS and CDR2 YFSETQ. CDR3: CASSLEAGRPETQYF. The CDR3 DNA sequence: TGCGCCAGCAGCTTGGAGGCGGGGCGCCCTGAGACCCAGTACTTC.

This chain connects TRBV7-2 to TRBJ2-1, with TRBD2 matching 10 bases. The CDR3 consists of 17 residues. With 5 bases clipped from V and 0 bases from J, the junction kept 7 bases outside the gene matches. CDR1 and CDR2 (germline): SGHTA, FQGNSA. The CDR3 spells CASSAPSGGVSYNEQFF. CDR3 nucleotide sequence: TGTGCCAGCAGCGCACCAAGCGGGGGGGTCTCCTACAATGAGCAGTTCTTC.

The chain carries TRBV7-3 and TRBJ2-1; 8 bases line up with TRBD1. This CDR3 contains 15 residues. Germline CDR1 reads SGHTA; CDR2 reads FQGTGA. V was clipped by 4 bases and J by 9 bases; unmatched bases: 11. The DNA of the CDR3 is TGTGCCAGCAGCTCGACAGGGGCTGAGGGGAGTGAGCAGTTCTTC. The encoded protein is CASSSTGAEGSEQFF.

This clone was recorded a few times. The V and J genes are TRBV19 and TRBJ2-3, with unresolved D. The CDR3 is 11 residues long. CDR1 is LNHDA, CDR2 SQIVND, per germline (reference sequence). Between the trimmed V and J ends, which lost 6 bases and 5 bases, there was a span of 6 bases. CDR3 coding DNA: TGTGCCAGTAGCTTCGTAGATACGCAGTATTTT. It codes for CASSFVDTQYF.

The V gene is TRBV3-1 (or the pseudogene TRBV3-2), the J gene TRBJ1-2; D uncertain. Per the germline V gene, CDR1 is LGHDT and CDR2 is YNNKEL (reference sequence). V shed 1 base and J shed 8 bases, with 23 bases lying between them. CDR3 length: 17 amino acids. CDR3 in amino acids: CASSQAFQTTRSGGYTF. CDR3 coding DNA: TGTGCCAGCAGCCAAGCCTTCCAGACAACTCGATCGGGAGGCTACACCTTC.

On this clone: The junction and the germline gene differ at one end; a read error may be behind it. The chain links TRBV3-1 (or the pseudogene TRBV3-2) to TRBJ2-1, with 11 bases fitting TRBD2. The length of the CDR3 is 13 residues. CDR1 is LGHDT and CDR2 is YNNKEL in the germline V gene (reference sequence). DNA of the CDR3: TGTGCCAGCAGCCACTTAGCGGGAGGGGGGTCCGTCTTC. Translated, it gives CASSHLAGGGSVF.

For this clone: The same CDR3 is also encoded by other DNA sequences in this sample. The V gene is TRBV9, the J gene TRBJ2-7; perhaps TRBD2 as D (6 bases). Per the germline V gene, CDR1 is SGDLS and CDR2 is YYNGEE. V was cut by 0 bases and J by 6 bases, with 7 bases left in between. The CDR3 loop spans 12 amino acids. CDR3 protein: CASSVVGGEQYF. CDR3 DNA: TGTGCCAGCAGCGTAGTCGGGGGCGAGCAGTACTTC.